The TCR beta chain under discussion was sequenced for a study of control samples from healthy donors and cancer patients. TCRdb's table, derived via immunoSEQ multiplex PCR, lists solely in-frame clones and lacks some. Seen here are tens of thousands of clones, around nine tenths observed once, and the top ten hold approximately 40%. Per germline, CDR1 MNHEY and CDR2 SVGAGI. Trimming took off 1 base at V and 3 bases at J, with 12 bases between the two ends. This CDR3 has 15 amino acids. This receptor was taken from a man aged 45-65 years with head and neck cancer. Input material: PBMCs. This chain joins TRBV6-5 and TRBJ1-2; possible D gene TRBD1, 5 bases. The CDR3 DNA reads TGTGCCAGCAGTTACTATGCAGGGAGTGACTATGGCTACACCTTC. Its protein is CASSYYAGSDYGYTF.